The 20 T cell receptor beta chains reported below all come from one sample, sequenced in a study of neurological immune-mediated disorders. TCRdb analysed the 5' RACE reads with MiXCR anew, one entry per CDR3 protein. Of 50,000 or so distinct CDR3 sequences in the sample, around 3.3% are singletons; the top ten hold about 6%. The sequencing sample was made of PBMCs. These receptors came from a man between 40 and 49 years old with multiple sclerosis.

In its sample, this clonotype was seen many times. The gene calls are TRBV3-1 and TRBJ2-5; either TRBD1 or TRBD2 may fit D (5 bases each). V was clipped by 6 bases and J by 1 base, with 9 bases between them. This CDR3 spans 13 amino acids. CDR1 LGHDT and CDR2 YNNKEL come from the germline V gene (reference sequence). The CDR3 sequence: CASRTGPQETQYF. In nucleotides, the CDR3 is TGTGCCAGCAGGACGGGACCCCAAGAGACCCAGTACTTC.

This clonotype was found many times. The chain combines TRBV6-5 with TRBJ1-1, with a weak D call TRBD1 (5 bases). This CDR3 region has 16 residues. V lost 0 bases to trimming and J lost 6 bases, with 17 bases between them. Germline V lookup: CDR1 MNHEY, CDR2 SVGAGI. The CDR3 sequence is CASSYSPRGGSSEAFF. The DNA for the CDR3 is TGTGCCAGCAGTTACTCTCCGCGGGGGGGTTCATCTGAAGCTTTCTTT.

This clonotype was recorded many times. V and J are TRBV4-1 and TRBJ2-2; 8 bases map to TRBD2. The CDR3 runs 16 residues. With 2 bases clipped from V and 5 bases from J, the junction kept 7 bases outside the gene matches. Germline V gives CDR1 MGHRA, CDR2 YSYEKL. This CDR3 is CASSQNLAGNTGELFF. CDR3 nucleotides: TGCGCCAGCAGCCAAAACCTAGCGGGTAATACCGGGGAGCTGTTTTTT.

The chain combines TRBV30 with TRBJ1-2, with D uncertain. V dropped 1 base and J dropped 6 bases, with 12 bases sitting between them. The CDR3 is 13 amino acids. The germline gives CDR1 GTSNPN, CDR2 SVGIG (reference sequence). The CDR3 sequence: CAWSGLLSHGYTF. The CDR3 bases are TGTGCCTGGAGTGGCCTCTTGTCCCATGGCTACACCTTC.

This clonotype was detected many times. This chain connects TRBV6-4 to TRBJ2-4; no clear D gene. Germline CDR1 and CDR2: MRHNA and SNTAGT. The CDR3 spans 13 residues. The CDR3 region has the DNA TGTGCACCGACGAGGACCTCCAAAAACATTCAGTACTTC. Amino acids: CAPTRTSKNIQYF.

This clonotype was detected many times. The chain carries TRBV6-5 and TRBJ1-1; D ambiguous. The germline V gene has CDR1 MNHEY and CDR2 SVGAGI. Deletions cut 4 bases from V and 0 bases from J, with 9 bases between. The CDR3 extends over 14 amino acids. The CDR3 is CASSLEFMNTEAFF. CDR3 coding DNA: TGTGCCAGCAGTTTGGAGTTTATGAACACTGAAGCTTTCTTT.

In its sample, this clonotype was seen many times. The V and J genes are TRBV7-2 and TRBJ2-1; 11 bases agree with TRBD2. CDR1 SGHTA and CDR2 FQGNSA come from the germline V gene. The CDR3 loop spans 15 amino acids. The V segment lost 1 base and the J segment 10 bases; nucleotides outside the gene matches: 6. The CDR3 is CASSLGLAGGGEQFF. CDR3 DNA: TGTGCCAGCAGCTTAGGTCTAGCGGGGGGCGGGGAGCAGTTCTTC.

V usage is TRBV5-1 and J usage is TRBJ1-1; D is possibly TRBD1 (6 bases). CDR1 and CDR2 from the germline V gene are SGHRS and YFSETQ. The CDR3 sequence is 16 residues long. V lost 6 bases, J lost 1 base, and 19 bases lay in between. CDR3 sequence (DNA): TGCGCCAGCAAAAGGGGGACGCCAACCCCGAACACTGAAGCTTTCTTT. This sequence encodes CASKRGTPTPNTEAFF.

At least ten counts were recorded for this clonotype. This chain uses TRBV11-3 with TRBJ2-7; TRBD1 might be the D (5 bases). CDR1 is SGHNT, CDR2 YENEEA, per germline. V lost 4 bases and J lost 0, with 16 bases in between. The CDR3 has 16 amino acids. CDR3 bases: TGTGCCAGCAGCTCCTTCGGAAGGGGAAGCTCCTACGAGCAGTACTTC. This gives the protein CASSSFGRGSSYEQYF.

This clonotype came up many times. The chain has TRBV21-1 and TRBJ2-7. TRBV21-1 represents a pseudogene. The CDR3 totals 16 residues. CDR3 region: CASSKAQHPGSYEQYF. The CDR3 DNA follows: TGTGCCAGCAGCAAAGCGCAACACCCCGGCTCCTACGAGCAGTACTTC.

This clonotype was seen ten or more times. The chain employs TRBV10-3 and TRBJ2-1; 13 bases map to TRBD2. V gave up 11 bases and J gave up 1 base; unmatched junction bases: 8. This CDR3 is 16 amino acids long. Germline CDR1 and CDR2: ENHRY and SYGVKD. CDR3 nucleotide sequence: TGTGCCGCCAGGACTAGCGGGGGAGGGTCCTACAATGAGCAGTTCTTC. Protein product: CAARTSGGGSYNEQFF.

This clonotype was detected ten times or more. V usage is TRBV27 and J usage is TRBJ1-1; D remains unclear. Germline V gene lookup returns CDR1 MNHEY and CDR2 SMNVEV (reference sequence). V dropped 3 bases and J dropped 10 bases, with 18 bases sitting between them. This CDR3 region has 14 residues. CDR3 sequence reads: CASSFDPQGRSAFF. The CDR3 DNA reads TGTGCCAGCAGTTTCGATCCCCAAGGTAGATCAGCTTTCTTT.

This clonotype was recorded many times. The rearrangement joins TRBV5-6 to TRBJ1-4, with TRBD1 as a possible D gene (5 bases). Trimming pared 4 bases from V and 7 bases from J, leaving 17 bases between. There are 15 residues in the CDR3. Germline CDR1 is SGHDT and CDR2 is YYEEEE. This CDR3 is CASSLSGGIGEKLFF. DNA of the CDR3: TGTGCCAGCAGCCTATCCGGGGGGATCGGTGAAAAACTGTTTTTT.

Points on this clonotype: This may be a read error, as it is one base from a much larger clone. V gene TRBV4-1 combines with J gene TRBJ2-2; D unresolved. From germline, CDR1 is MGHRA and CDR2 YSYEKL. The V gene lost 0 bases and the J gene lost 6 bases, with 14 bases spanning the gap. The CDR3 totals 16 residues. The CDR3: CASSQDLGKRAGELFF. The CDR3, as DNA: TGCGCCAGCAGCCAAGATCTGGGAAAACGGGCCGGGGAGCTGTTTTTT.

There are many counts of this clonotype. The chain combines TRBV10-3 with TRBJ2-3; 7 nucleotides agree with TRBD2. The CDR3 extends over 16 amino acids. The V segment lost 2 bases and the J segment 5 bases; nucleotides outside the gene matches: 10. From germline, CDR1 is ENHRY and CDR2 SYGVKD. As DNA, the CDR3 is TGTGCCATCAGTGAGAAAGCGGGGATACATGGAGATACGCAGTATTTT. Its translation is CAISEKAGIHGDTQYF.

This clonotype rates as medium-sized. This chain uses TRBV12-3 or TRBV12-4 with TRBJ2-2; 11 bases are a match to TRBD1. The CDR3 has 15 residues. Trimming cost V 5 bases and J 4 bases; bases outside gene matches: 3. In DNA, the CDR3 is TGTGCCAGCAGTCAGGACAGGGGGCGCACCGGGGAGCTGTTTTTT. Encoded protein: CASSQDRGRTGELFF.

This clonotype has a count of ten or more. This chain links TRBV4-1 with TRBJ2-7, with 9 bases that match TRBD2. Germline assignment: CDR1 MGHRA and CDR2 YSYEKL. The CDR3 contains 18 residues. V dropped 0 bases and J dropped 0; count of bases not matched to a gene: 9. The CDR3, as DNA: TGCGCCAGCAGCCAAGAGGGTAGCGGGGGACTAAACTCCTACGAGCAGTACTTC. Encoded protein: CASSQEGSGGLNSYEQYF.

This clonotype was found a few times. This CDR3 fails to terminate in the conserved phenylalanine or tryptophan, so it likely reflects a read error. V is TRBV4-1 and J is TRBJ2-1; D is ambiguous. V lost 0 bases, J lost 6 bases, and 9 bases lay in between. Looked up from germline, CDR1 is MGHRA and CDR2 is YSYEKL. This CDR3 region has 14 residues. CDR3 amino acids: CASSQDNSGNEQFN. The CDR3 bases are TGCGCCAGCAGCCAAGATAATTCCGGCAATGAGCAGTTCAAC.

This clonotype came up many times. The chain is built from TRBV7-9 and TRBJ2-1; tentatively, D is TRBD1 or TRBD2 (5 bases each). CDR1 is SEHNR and CDR2 is FQNEAQ in the germline V gene (reference sequence). The CDR3 spans 15 residues. Trimming shortened V by 5 bases and J by 8 bases, and 19 bases separated the two germline ends. CDR3 protein: CASSPPFRVGDEQFF. The CDR3 DNA is TGTGCCAGCAGCCCCCCCTTCAGGGTGGGGGATGAGCAGTTCTTC.

There are many counts of this clonotype. J is TRBJ1-2 and V is TRBV28; the D gene is possibly TRBD1 (5 bases). Trimming took 6 bases from V and 3 from J, leaving 14 bases between them. The CDR3 runs 14 residues. CDR1 MDHEN and CDR2 SYDVKM come from the germline V gene. CDR3 nucleotides: TGTGCCAGCAGCCCAGGAAAGGGGCACTATGGCTACACCTTC. Its protein is CASSPGKGHYGYTF.